The 21 T cell receptor beta chains in this list originate from one sample, sequenced in a study of T cell clones after liver transplantation. Sequencing was performed with immunoSEQ multiplex PCR; in TCRdb, only in-frame clones are kept and a portion is missing. Among around 100,000 clones, roughly four fifths were seen once, and the ten largest hold around 0.94%. The source was CD4+ T cells from blood, collected before liver transplant. The source of these receptors is a human donor who received a liver transplant.

This clone occurred a few times. The chain is built from TRBV28 and TRBJ2-7, with 10 bases aligning to TRBD2. CDR3 length: 15 residues. Germline V gene lookup returns CDR1 MDHEN and CDR2 SYDVKM. The V gene end was trimmed by 5 bases and the J gene end by 6 bases; junction bases not matched to a gene: 10. CDR3 DNA: TGTGCCAGCAGTACAGCGGGAGGGCCTTCGTTCGAGCAGTACTTC. Its protein is CASSTAGGPSFEQYF.

The rearrangement joins TRBV5-1 to TRBJ1-2; D is perhaps TRBD1 (5 bases). This CDR3 spans 15 amino acids. Deletions cut 4 bases from V and 1 base from J, with 14 bases between. Germline CDR1 is SGHRS and CDR2 is YFSETQ. CDR3 residues: CASSPTWGLNYGYTF. The DNA of the CDR3 is TGCGCCAGCAGCCCCACTTGGGGACTTAACTATGGCTACACCTTC.

The V gene is TRBV19, the J gene TRBJ1-2, with a tentative D call TRBD1 (6 bases). Trimming shortened V by 5 bases and J by 1 base, and 8 bases separated the two germline ends. The germline V gene encodes CDR1 LNHDA and CDR2 SQIVND (reference sequence). This CDR3 has 13 amino acids. In DNA form, the CDR3 reads TGTGCCAGTAGTGAGGGGGTTAACTATGGCTACACCTTC. Protein sequence: CASSEGVNYGYTF.

The chain couples TRBV4-2 to TRBJ1-3; D gene unclear. CDR3 size: 15 residues. Deletions cut 0 bases from V and 1 base from J, with 7 bases between. CDR1 is LGHNA, CDR2 YNFKEQ, per germline. CDR3 in DNA: TGTGCCAGCAGCCAAGATCGATTATCTGGAAACACCATATATTTT. It specifies CASSQDRLSGNTIYF.

This clone showed up just a few times. The chain combines TRBV6-5 with TRBJ2-1, with TRBD1 identical over 10 bases. The V gene's germline CDR1 is MNHEY and CDR2 SVGAGI. This CDR3 region has 15 residues. J gave up 2 bases and V 8 bases, and 6 bases lay outside the gene matches. The chain's CDR3 is CASSKTGGAYNEQFF. CDR3 in DNA: TGTGCCAGCTCCAAGACAGGGGGCGCCTACAATGAGCAGTTCTTC.

V gene TRBV5-4 combines with J gene TRBJ2-1; the match to TRBD2 covers 10 bases. This CDR3 comprises 16 residues. J lost 3 bases, V lost 3 bases, and 6 bases had no gene match. Germline V gene lookup returns CDR1 SGHNT and CDR2 YYREEE (reference sequence). The CDR3 DNA sequence: TGTGCCAGCAGCTCGACCCGGACTAGCGGCTACAATGAGCAGTTCTTC. Protein sequence: CASSSTRTSGYNEQFF.

The chain couples TRBV6-5 to TRBJ2-1, with 10 bases matching TRBD2. Germline assignment: CDR1 MNHEY and CDR2 SVGAGI. Unmatched junction bases numbered 9, after V lost 6 bases and J lost 7 bases. The CDR3 sequence is 15 residues long. CDR3 sequence reads: CASRTLAGVRNEQFF. The CDR3 DNA reads TGTGCCAGCAGAACTCTAGCGGGAGTCAGGAATGAGCAGTTCTTC.

This clone has a single count. The chain employs TRBV2 and TRBJ2-1; weak D call: TRBD2 (6 bases). CDR1 and CDR2 (germline): SNHLY, FYNNEI. The CDR3 sequence is 17 residues long. V gave up 6 bases and J gave up 7 bases, with 25 bases separating them. In nucleotides, the CDR3 is TGTGCCAGCAGCCGGTTAATCGGGTGGGAGGCCCTGAATGAGCAGTTCTTC. Translation gives CASSRLIGWEALNEQFF.

The rearrangement joins TRBV29-1 to TRBJ2-7, with D maybe TRBD1 (6 bases). The germline V gene has CDR1 SQVTM and CDR2 ANQGSEA. V lost 2 bases, J lost 4 bases, and 18 bases lay in between. The CDR3 is 15 residues long. The CDR3 DNA sequence: TGCAGCGTTGAAACTCTACAGGGAATTTCTTACGAGCAGTACTTC. It is translated as CSVETLQGISYEQYF.

This clone occurred a few times. This chain uses TRBV29-1 with TRBJ2-5, with 11 bases lining up with TRBD2. Per the germline V gene, CDR1 is SQVTM and CDR2 is ANQGSEA. This CDR3 is built from 14 residues. V gave up 6 bases and J gave up 1 base; unmatched junction bases: 4. This chain's CDR3 is CSVDGTSGQETQYF. The DNA of the CDR3 is TGCAGCGTCGACGGGACTAGCGGCCAAGAGACCCAGTACTTC. The whole variable domain, filled in from reference TRBV29-1 and TRBJ2-5, reads SAVISQKPSRDICQRGTSLTIQCQVDSQVTMMFWYRQQPGQSLTLIATANQGSEATYESGFVIDKFPISRPNLTFSTLTVSNMSPEDSSIYLCSVDGTSGQETQYFGPGTRLLVL.

The rearrangement joins TRBV12-5 to TRBJ1-5; 7 nucleotides agree with TRBD1. CDR1 and CDR2 from the germline V gene are LGHNT and FRNRAP. V was clipped by 1 base and J by 8 bases; unmatched bases: 2. The CDR3 covers 13 residues. The CDR3 region is CASGLDRGEPQHF. CDR3 DNA sequence: TGTGCTAGTGGTTTGGACAGGGGCGAGCCCCAGCATTTT.

The genes are TRBV2 and TRBJ2-7; a possible D gene is TRBD1 (6 bases). This CDR3 is built from 14 residues. Germline assignment: CDR1 SNHLY and CDR2 FYNNEI. V was pared by 6 bases and J by 1 base, with 13 bases between. For the CDR3, the DNA is TGTGCCAGCAGCGCCCTACAGGGATCCTACGAGCAGTACTTC. Translating it yields CASSALQGSYEQYF.

This clone was observed once. This chain links TRBV7-9 with TRBJ1-1; D is perhaps TRBD1 (5 bases). Per the germline V gene, CDR1 is SEHNR and CDR2 is FQNEAQ (reference sequence). This CDR3 comprises 15 residues. V lost 0 bases to trimming and J lost 10 bases, with 18 bases between them. The CDR3 protein is CASSLARGAVGGAFF. DNA of the CDR3: TGTGCCAGCAGCTTAGCCCGAGGGGCCGTCGGAGGAGCTTTCTTT. The full variable domain, in which reference TRBV7-9 and TRBJ1-1 provide the parts outside the CDR3, is DTGVSQNPRHKITKRGQNVTFRCDPISEHNRLYWYRQTLGQGPEFLTYFQNEAQLEKSRLLSDRFSAERPKGSFSTLEIQRTEQGDSAMYLCASSLARGAVGGAFFGQGTRLTVV.

The gene calls are TRBV7-3 and TRBJ1-2, with a weak D call TRBD1 (5 bases). The V and J ends lost 1 base and 8 bases respectively, with 20 bases between them. In germline, CDR1 is SGHTA, CDR2 FQGTGA. The CDR3 sequence is 16 residues long. The chain's CDR3 is CASSLNPGRQGSGYTF. The DNA of the CDR3 is TGTGCCAGCAGCTTAAATCCTGGGCGGCAGGGCTCGGGCTACACCTTC.

The sample holds one count of this clone. This chain joins TRBV18 and TRBJ1-1; no reliable D call. Germline V lookup: CDR1 KGHSH, CDR2 LQKENI. V lost 4 bases to trimming and J lost 0 bases, with 6 bases between them. This CDR3 has 13 residues. CDR3 nucleotides: TGTGCCAGCTCACTCACTATGAACACTGAAGCTTTCTTT. This gives the protein CASSLTMNTEAFF.

The V and J genes are TRBV18 and TRBJ1-1; no firm D call. This CDR3 has 13 amino acids. Germline CDR1 and CDR2: KGHSH and LQKENI. Trimming shortened V by 3 bases and J by 4 bases, and 9 bases separated the two germline ends. CDR3 DNA sequence: TGTGCCAGCTCACCCGGGTGGGGCACTGAAGCTTTCTTT. Its translation is CASSPGWGTEAFF. Supplemented by reference TRBV18 and TRBJ1-1, the full variable domain reads NAGVMQNPRHLVRRRGQEARLRCSPMKGHSHVYWYRQLPEEGLKFMVYLQKENIIDESGMPKERFSAEFPKEGPSILRIQQVVRGDSAAYFCASSPGWGTEAFFGQGTRLTVV.

This clone was detected only once. J is TRBJ2-7 and V is TRBV5-4, with TRBD1 matching 8 bases. V shed 4 bases, J shed 0 bases, and the junction held 6 bases outside the gene matches. The length of the CDR3 is 15 residues. CDR1 and CDR2 from the germline V gene are SGHNT and YYREEE (reference sequence). CDR3 in amino acids: CASSRGQESSYEQYF. CDR3 in DNA: TGTGCCAGCAGCCGGGGACAGGAAAGCTCCTACGAGCAGTACTTC.

The chain combines TRBV28 with TRBJ1-2, with a possible D match to TRBD1 (5 bases). The germline gives CDR1 MDHEN, CDR2 SYDVKM. CDR3 length: 14 residues. V was clipped by 2 bases and J by 2 bases, with 9 bases between them. CDR3 coding DNA: TGTGCCAGCAGTTTAGACCAGGGCAACTATGGCTACACCTTC. This translates into CASSLDQGNYGYTF.

This clone came up once. The chain has TRBV19 and TRBJ1-5; D is undetermined. Germline lookup yields CDR1 LNHDA and CDR2 SQIVND (reference sequence). Between the trimmed V and J ends, which lost 7 bases and 4 bases, there was a span of 11 bases. CDR3 length: 13 amino acids. The CDR3 protein is CASMDSRNQPQHF. In DNA, the CDR3 is TGTGCCAGTATGGACTCGAGGAATCAGCCCCAGCATTTT.

This clone was found once. V gene TRBV4-3 combines with J gene TRBJ1-4; 8 bases are shared with TRBD1. V was pared by 2 bases and J by 8 bases, with 7 bases of the junction left unmatched. The CDR3 is made up of 15 amino acids. Germline CDR1 and CDR2: LGHNA and YSLEER. The chain's CDR3 is CASSQNRGGREKLFF. The CDR3, as DNA: TGCGCCAGCAGCCAAAACAGGGGGGGTAGAGAAAAACTGTTTTTT.

The chain joins TRBV14 to TRBJ2-5, with D possibly matching TRBD1 (5 bases). This CDR3 has 15 residues. Germline loops: CDR1 SGHDN, CDR2 FVKESK. V lost 1 base, J lost 3 bases, and 12 bases lay in between. The CDR3: CASSQGTYAKETQYF. As DNA, the CDR3 is TGTGCCAGCAGCCAAGGGACATACGCGAAAGAGACCCAGTACTTC.